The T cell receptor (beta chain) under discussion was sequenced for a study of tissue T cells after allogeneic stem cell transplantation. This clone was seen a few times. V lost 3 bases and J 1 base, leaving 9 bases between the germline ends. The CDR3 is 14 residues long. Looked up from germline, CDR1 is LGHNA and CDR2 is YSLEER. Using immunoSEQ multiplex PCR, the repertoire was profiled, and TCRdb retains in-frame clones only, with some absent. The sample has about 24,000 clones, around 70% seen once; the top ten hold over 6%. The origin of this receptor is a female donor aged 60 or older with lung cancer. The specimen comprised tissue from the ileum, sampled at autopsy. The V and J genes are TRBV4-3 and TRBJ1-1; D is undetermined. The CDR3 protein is CASSQRSRNTEAFF. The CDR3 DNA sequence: TGCGCCAGCAGCCAGAGGTCTAGGAACACTGAAGCTTTCTTT.